This T cell receptor (beta chain) was captured by sequencing in a study of OX40 agonist ivuxolimab in advanced cancers. Study in general: Recorded diagnoses for dose-escalation patients were hepatocellular carcinoma, melanoma, renal cell or head and neck cancer. Participants, 65% to 85% male, averaged roughly 59 years of age, ranging from roughly 20 to 80. Earlier treatment with anti-PD-1, anti-PD-L1 or anti-CTLA-4 was permitted, and about 40% had received some.

Study-level points and caveats: Expansion of clones was among the lowest in partial responders at 0.1-3.0 mg/kg.

In regard to this clone: Its antigen remains unknown.

CDR1 and CDR2 (germline): SGHTA, FQGNSA. V was shortened by 6 bases and J by 3 bases, with 18 bases between the two germline ends. The CDR3 spans 15 residues. Assay: immunoSEQ multiplex PCR; the TCRdb copy retains only in-frame clones and omits some. The data hold some 45,000 clones, with 82% observed a single time. The material was CD4+ or CD8+ T cells sorted from blood, obtained in a trial of the OX40 agonist ivuxolimab. This chain uses TRBV7-2 with TRBJ2-7, with D perhaps TRBD1 (6 bases). This clonotype was sampled from an adult with an advanced solid tumor such as melanoma, head and neck, liver or kidney cancer. The CDR3 DNA follows: TGTGCCAGCAGGTCATACCCGACAGGCTACTACGAGCAGTACTTC. Translating gives CASRSYPTGYYEQYF.